This record looks at one T cell receptor beta chain sequence and its context. This sample was included in a study of T cell changes during pregnancy in multiple sclerosis. The repertoire was sequenced with immunoSEQ multiplex PCR; TCRdb's copy has only in-frame clones and lacks some. The data show 35,000 to 50,000 clones, roughly 93% seen once. CDR1 and CDR2 (germline): LGHNA, YNFKEQ. The V end lost 1 base, the J end lost 3 bases, and 15 bases lay between the germline ends. The CDR3 has 16 amino acids. This clonotype was obtained from a female donor with multiple sclerosis, enrolled in a pregnancy study. This chain uses TRBV4-2 with TRBJ2-5; weak D call: TRBD2 (6 bases). Sequenced sample: PBMCs (not recorded whether the cells were cultured). CDR3 loop: CASSQAPVAAEETQYF. CDR3 DNA sequence: TGTGCCAGCAGCCAAGCCCCCGTAGCGGCAGAAGAGACCCAGTACTTC.